This TCR beta chain originates from a study of beta chain features in type 1 diabetes. Across the study: Sorted cell examination encompassed 85 million to 130 million cells across all samples. Whole-study results and caveats: Patients with Type 1 diabetes showed moderately but significantly shorter TCRB CDR3s in all four CD4+ subsets.

Unmatched junction bases numbered 5, after V lost 0 bases and J lost 2 bases. CDR3 length equals 15 residues. Germline values: CDR1 SGHRS, CDR2 YFSETQ. Note on this clone: No antigen is known for it.

The entirety of the isolated RNA underwent reverse transcription, so expressed TCRB transcripts were sequenced. Repertoires were generated with immunoSEQ multiplex PCR, while TCRdb's copy carries only in-frame clones and drops some. Found here are some 150,000 clones, around 13% of them singletons; the top ten hold 1% to 1.5%. Sequencing was carried out using central memory CD4+ T cells from blood. This receptor was identified in a man aged 18 to 30 with type 1 diabetes. The V call is TRBV5-1, the J call TRBJ2-7, with 7 positions matching TRBD2. This CDR3 is CASSLGAGETYEQYF. The CDR3 DNA follows: TGCGCCAGCAGCTTGGGTGCGGGGGAGACCTACGAGCAGTACTTC. The variable domain in full, completed from reference TRBV5-1 and TRBJ2-7, reads KAGVTQTPRYLIKTRGQQVTLSCSPISGHRSVSWYQQTPGQGLQFLFEYFSETQRNKGNFPGRFSGRQFSNSRSEMNVSTLELGDSALYLCASSLGAGETYEQYFGPGTRLTVT.